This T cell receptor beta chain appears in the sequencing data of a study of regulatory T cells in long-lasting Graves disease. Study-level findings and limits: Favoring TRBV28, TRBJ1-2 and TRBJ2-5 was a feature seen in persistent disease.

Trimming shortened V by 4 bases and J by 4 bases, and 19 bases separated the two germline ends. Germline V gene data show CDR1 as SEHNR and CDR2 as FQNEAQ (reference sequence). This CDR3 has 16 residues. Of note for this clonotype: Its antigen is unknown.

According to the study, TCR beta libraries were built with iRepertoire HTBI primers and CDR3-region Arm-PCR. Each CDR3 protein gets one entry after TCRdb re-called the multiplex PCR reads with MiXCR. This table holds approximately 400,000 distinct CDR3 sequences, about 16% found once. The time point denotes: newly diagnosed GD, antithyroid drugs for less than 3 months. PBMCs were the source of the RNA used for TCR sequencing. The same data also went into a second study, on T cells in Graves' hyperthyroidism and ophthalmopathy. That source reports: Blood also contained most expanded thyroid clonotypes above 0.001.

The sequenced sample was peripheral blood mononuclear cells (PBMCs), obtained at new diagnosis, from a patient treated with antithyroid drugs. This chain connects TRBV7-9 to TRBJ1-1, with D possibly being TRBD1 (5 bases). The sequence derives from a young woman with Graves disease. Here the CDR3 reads CASSSPKWGRITEAFF. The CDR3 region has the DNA TGTGCCAGCAGCTCACCGAAGTGGGGCCGGATCACTGAAGCTTTCTTT. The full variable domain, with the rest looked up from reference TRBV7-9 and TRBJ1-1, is DTGVSQNPRHKITKRGQNVTFRCDPISEHNRLYWYRQTLGQGPEFLTYFQNEAQLEKSRLLSDRFSAERPKGSFSTLEIQRTEQGDSAMYLCASSSPKWGRITEAFFGQGTRLTVV.